This passage covers 21 T cell receptor beta chains from one sample sequenced in a study of post-analysis software for immune sequencing data. Regarding the study as a whole: Roughly 5 TRBV segments, TRBV5-6, TRBV5-1 and TRBV20-1 among them, were found more frequent in patients than controls.

Prepared TCR beta cDNA libraries contained unique molecular identifiers. TCRdb reanalysed the PCR reads using MiXCR and keeps one entry per CDR3 protein. The data contain about 760,000 distinct CDR3 sequences, roughly 27% of them singletons. No antigen is known for these receptors. Source material: blood. These receptors were taken from a girl aged 5-17 years with multiple sclerosis.

This clonotype was seen only a few times. The V call is TRBV5-1, the J call TRBJ2-5; either TRBD1 or TRBD2 may fit D (5 bases each). CDR1 and CDR2 from the germline V gene are SGHRS and YFSETQ. This CDR3 has 13 amino acids. Trimming cost V 3 bases and J 5 bases, with 11 bases left between them. The CDR3 loop reads CASSWGSGETQYF. CDR3 in DNA: TGCGCCAGCAGCTGGGGGTCCGGTGAGACCCAGTACTTC.

This chain links TRBV7-2 with TRBJ2-1, with D possibly matching TRBD2 (6 bases). The J call may be wrong; the DNA end is better matched by TRBJ2-7. The CDR3 contains 16 residues. Per germline, CDR1 SGHTA and CDR2 FQGNSA. The CDR3: CASSLAGGASYNEQYF. The DNA for the CDR3 is TGTGCCAGCAGCTTAGCTGGCGGGGCCTCCTACAATGAGCAGTACTTC.

The chain joins TRBV12-3 or TRBV12-4 to TRBJ2-1, with TRBD2 identical over 9 bases. This CDR3 is built from 15 residues. V was pared by 6 bases and J by 3 bases, with 6 bases of the junction left unmatched. The CDR3 DNA reads as TGTGCCAGCAGGGAAAGGCGGGAGGGCTACAATGAGCAGTTCTTC. Its protein product is CASRERREGYNEQFF.

The rearrangement joins TRBV3-1 to TRBJ2-7, with TRBD2 matching 10 bases. CDR3 length equals 17 residues. J lost 3 bases, V lost 4 bases, and 12 bases had no gene match. Per germline, CDR1 LGHDT and CDR2 YNNKEL (reference sequence). CDR3 DNA sequence: TGTGCCAGCAGCCGCCCCGTTGGTAGCGGGAGGAACTACGAGCAGTACTTC. Protein product: CASSRPVGSGRNYEQYF.

As to this clonotype: One junction end does not reproduce the germline sequence, and a read error may be involved. V is TRBV7-7 and J is TRBJ2-5; D might be TRBD1 or TRBD2, each matching 5 bases. Germline V gene sequence: CDR1 SSHAT, CDR2 FNYEAQ (reference sequence). CDR3 length: 16 amino acids. In DNA form, the CDR3 reads TGTGCTAGCAGCTTGGCCGGGACGCTGGGTGGGGAGACCCAGTACTTC. It specifies CASSLAGTLGGETQYF.

The chain combines TRBV6-5 with TRBJ1-6, with D possibly being TRBD1 (5 bases). CDR1 is MNHEY, CDR2 SVGAGI, per germline. This CDR3 is 15 amino acids long. V lost 5 bases and J lost 7, with 15 bases in between. CDR3 amino acids: CASSRDGPLNSPLHF. For the CDR3, the DNA is TGTGCCAGCAGTCGGGACGGCCCCCTAAATTCACCCCTCCACTTT.

Only a few counts were recorded for this clonotype. This chain uses TRBV4-3 with TRBJ2-5; D is unresolved. The CDR3 runs 14 residues. The germline V gene has CDR1 LGHNA and CDR2 YSLEER. Trimming pared 4 bases from V and 1 base from J, leaving 10 bases between. The CDR3 loop reads CASSLRRSQETQYF. The CDR3 DNA reads TGCGCCAGCAGCCTACGACGGTCCCAAGAGACCCAGTACTTC.

The gene calls are TRBV6-2 or TRBV6-3 and TRBJ2-4, with D unresolved. The CDR3 length is 20 residues. Between the trimmed V and J ends, which lost 4 bases and 2 bases, there was a span of 27 bases. Germline CDR1 reads MNHEY; CDR2 reads SVGEGT. The CDR3 loop is CASSSQPSGPSRGPKNIQYF. DNA of the CDR3: TGTGCCAGCAGTTCCCAACCGTCCGGACCCAGCAGAGGTCCCAAAAACATTCAGTACTTC.

The V and J genes are TRBV3-1 and TRBJ1-2, with unresolved D. CDR1 and CDR2 (germline): LGHDT, YNNKEL (reference sequence). CDR3 length: 13 amino acids. The V end was cut by 0 bases, the J end by 2 bases, with 4 bases between. The CDR3 spells CASSQDLNYGYTF. The CDR3 region has the DNA TGTGCCAGCAGCCAAGATTTGAACTATGGCTACACCTTC.

This clonotype showed up just a few times. This rearrangement joins TRBV28 to TRBJ2-2; 8 nucleotides line up with TRBD1. Germline trimming cut 6 bases from V and 1 base from J; bases unmatched to any gene: 4. Germline V gives CDR1 MDHEN, CDR2 SYDVKM. This CDR3 is built from 15 residues. CDR3 region: CASRRGTGNTGELFF. The DNA of the CDR3 is TGTGCCAGCAGGCGCGGGACAGGGAACACCGGGGAGCTGTTTTTT. Filled out from reference TRBV28 and TRBJ2-2, the complete variable domain reads DVKVTQSSRYLVKRTGEKVFLECVQDMDHENMFWYRQDPGLGLRLIYFSYDVKMKEKGDIPEGYSVSREKKERFSLILESASTNQTSMYLCASRRGTGNTGELFFGEGSRLTVL.

V gene TRBV20-1 combines with J gene TRBJ1-1; TRBD1 matches at 7 bases. V shed 2 bases and J 12 bases; nucleotides not matched to a gene: 12. This CDR3 is 13 amino acids long. The germline gives CDR1 DFQATT, CDR2 SNEGSKA (reference sequence). CDR3 protein: CSARPQPGQRTFF. In DNA, the CDR3 is TGCAGTGCTAGACCCCAACCGGGACAGAGAACTTTCTTT.

This clonotype was found a few times. The chain is built from TRBV5-1 and TRBJ1-2, with D unresolved. Between the trimmed V and J ends, which lost 4 bases and 1 base, there was a span of 11 bases. Germline-derived CDR1 and CDR2 are SGHRS and YFSETQ. The CDR3 covers 14 residues. CDR3 region: CASSVGGYNYGYTF. The CDR3, as DNA: TGCGCCAGCAGCGTGGGCGGCTATAACTATGGCTACACCTTC.

The chain combines TRBV7-2 with TRBJ1-5; no clear D gene. V was pared by 0 bases and J by 2 bases, with 14 bases between. The CDR3 sequence is 17 residues long. CDR1 is SGHTA, CDR2 FQGNSA, per germline. The CDR3 bases are TGTGCCAGCAGCTTAGCGCACTCGGCGAGAGGCAATCAGCCCCAGCATTTT. Translation: CASSLAHSARGNQPQHF.

J is TRBJ2-7 and V is TRBV10-3, with TRBD2 matching over 7 bases. V was clipped by 2 bases and J by 5 bases; unmatched bases: 3. The CDR3 has 13 amino acids. The V gene's germline CDR1 is ENHRY and CDR2 SYGVKD. The CDR3 coding sequence is TGTGCCATCAGTGAGCGGACTAGTGACGAGCAGTACTTC. It encodes CAISERTSDEQYF.

The rearrangement uses TRBV7-2 and TRBJ2-3; D is possibly TRBD1 (6 bases). V lost 5 bases and J lost 2, with 11 bases in between. The germline gives CDR1 SGHTA, CDR2 FQGNSA. The CDR3 contains 14 residues. This CDR3 is CASSADRFTDTQYF. The CDR3 region has the DNA TGTGCCAGCAGCGCCGACAGGTTCACAGATACGCAGTATTTT.

This clonotype was seen once. The chain carries TRBV21-1 and TRBJ2-1; the table calls TRBD1, which could not be checked here. TRBV21-1 counts as a pseudogene. CDR3 length: 16 residues. CDR3 residues: CASSARPGSQSNEQFF. In DNA, the CDR3 is TGTGCCAGCAGCGCCCGTCCGGGGAGTCAGTCCAATGAGCAGTTCTTC.

This clonotype has just a few counts. This chain uses TRBV11-2 with TRBJ2-7, with D perhaps TRBD1 (5 bases). Trimming took off 5 bases at V and 3 bases at J, with 20 bases between the two ends. Germline lookup yields CDR1 SGHAT and CDR2 FQNNGV. The CDR3 runs to 16 residues. The CDR3 coding sequence is TGTGCCAGCAGCGAGACGTCTAGTAGGGGTATCTACGAGCAGTACTTC. This codes for CASSETSSRGIYEQYF. The variable domain in full, completed from reference TRBV11-2 and TRBJ2-7, reads EAGVAQSPRYKIIEKRQSVAFWCNPISGHATLYWYQQILGQGPKLLIQFQNNGVVDDSQLPKDRFSAERLKGVDSTLKIQPAKLEDSAVYLCASSETSSRGIYEQYFGPGTRLTVT.

This clonotype was seen only a few times. This chain joins TRBV15 and TRBJ1-2, with TRBD1 matching 10 bases. The CDR3 loop spans 16 amino acids. V was pared by 1 base and J by 4 bases, with 6 bases of the junction left unmatched. Germline V CDR1 and CDR2: LNHNV, YYDKDF (reference sequence). CDR3 DNA: TGTGCCACCAGCAGAGGAAGGACAGGGGGGGCCTATGGCTACACCTTC. It yields the protein CATSRGRTGGAYGYTF.

This sequence joins TRBV7-2 and TRBJ1-6; 7 positions match TRBD1. The trim removed 4 bases at V and 5 bases at J, leaving 5 bases unmatched. The CDR3 sequence is 15 residues long. The germline CDR1 and CDR2 sequences are SGHTA and FQGNSA. CDR3 residues: CASSSGGPNNSPLHF. DNA of the CDR3: TGTGCCAGCAGCTCAGGGGGACCCAATAATTCACCCCTCCACTTT.

Of note for this clonotype: A read error may produce the germline difference seen at one junction end. The chain joins TRBV7-2 to TRBJ2-7, with D unresolved. Germline V gene data show CDR1 as SGHTA and CDR2 as FQGNSA. The length of the CDR3 is 13 residues. CDR3 nucleotides: TGTGCCGGCAGCACGGCCCCCTCCTACGAGCAGTACTTC. Amino acids: CAGSTAPSYEQYF.

This clonotype has a handful of counts. This chain joins TRBV12-3 or TRBV12-4 and TRBJ2-5, with D uncertain. The ends were cut back, 6 bases at V and 3 bases at J, with 11 bases in the middle. The CDR3 runs 13 residues. The DNA for the CDR3 is TGTGCCAGCAGCAATAATAATGAAGAGACCCAGTACTTC. It codes for CASSNNNEETQYF.